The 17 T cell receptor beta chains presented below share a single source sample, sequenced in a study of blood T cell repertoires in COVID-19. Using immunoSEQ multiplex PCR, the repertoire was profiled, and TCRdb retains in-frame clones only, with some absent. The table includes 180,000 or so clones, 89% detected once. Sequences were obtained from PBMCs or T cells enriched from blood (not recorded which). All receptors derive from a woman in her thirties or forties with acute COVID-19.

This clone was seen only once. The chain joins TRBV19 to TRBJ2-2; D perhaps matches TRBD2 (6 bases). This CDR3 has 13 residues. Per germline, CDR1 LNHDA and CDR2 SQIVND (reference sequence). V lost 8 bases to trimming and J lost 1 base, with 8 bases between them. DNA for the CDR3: TGTGCCAGTGGGAGGATGAACACCGGGGAGCTGTTTTTT. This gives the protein CASGRMNTGELFF.

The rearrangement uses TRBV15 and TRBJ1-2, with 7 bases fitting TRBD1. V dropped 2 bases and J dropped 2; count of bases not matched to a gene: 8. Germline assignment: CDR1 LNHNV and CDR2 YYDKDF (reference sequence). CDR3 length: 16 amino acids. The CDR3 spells CATSRLTGTVNYGYTF. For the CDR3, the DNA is TGTGCCACCAGCAGACTTACCGGGACAGTCAACTATGGCTACACCTTC.

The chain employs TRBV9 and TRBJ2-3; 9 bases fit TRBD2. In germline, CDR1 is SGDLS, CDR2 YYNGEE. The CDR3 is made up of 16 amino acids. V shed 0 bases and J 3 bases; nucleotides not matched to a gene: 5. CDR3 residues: CASSVVPSGTTDTQYF. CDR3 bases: TGTGCCAGCAGCGTAGTGCCTAGCGGGACGACAGATACGCAGTATTTT.

For the CDR3, the DNA is TGTGCCAGCAGTTTAGTCCCCACTAGATACCTCACAGATACGCAGTATTTT. Translation gives CASSLVPTRYLTDTQYF. V is TRBV27 and J is TRBJ2-3, with a tentative D call TRBD2 (5 bases). Trimming stripped 2 bases from V and 2 bases from J, with 17 bases between. The CDR3 runs to 17 residues. Germline V gives CDR1 MNHEY, CDR2 SMNVEV (reference sequence).

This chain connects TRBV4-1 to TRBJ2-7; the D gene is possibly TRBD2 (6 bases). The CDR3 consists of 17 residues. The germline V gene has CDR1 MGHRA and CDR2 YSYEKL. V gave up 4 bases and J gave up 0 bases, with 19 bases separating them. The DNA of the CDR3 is TGCGCCAGCAGCCCAAGAGCCGGGACTTTAAGCTCCTACGAGCAGTACTTC. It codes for CASSPRAGTLSSYEQYF.

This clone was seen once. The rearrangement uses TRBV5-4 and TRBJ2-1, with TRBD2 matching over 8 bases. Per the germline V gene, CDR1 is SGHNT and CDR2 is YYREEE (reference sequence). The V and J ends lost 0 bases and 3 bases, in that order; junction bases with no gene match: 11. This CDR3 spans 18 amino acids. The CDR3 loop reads CASSLAGGSGLGYNEQFF. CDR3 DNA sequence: TGTGCCAGCAGCTTGGCGGGGGGGTCCGGACTAGGCTACAATGAGCAGTTCTTC.

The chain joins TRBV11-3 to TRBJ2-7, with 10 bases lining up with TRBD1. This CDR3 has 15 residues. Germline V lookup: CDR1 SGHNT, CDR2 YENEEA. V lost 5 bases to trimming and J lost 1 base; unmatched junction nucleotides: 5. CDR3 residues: CASSPGTGDSYEQYF. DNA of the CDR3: TGTGCCAGCAGCCCTGGGACAGGGGATTCCTACGAGCAGTACTTC.

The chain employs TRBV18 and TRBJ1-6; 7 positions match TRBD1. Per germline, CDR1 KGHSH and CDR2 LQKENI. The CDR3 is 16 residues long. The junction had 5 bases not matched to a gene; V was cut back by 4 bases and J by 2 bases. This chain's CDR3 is CASSLQGTPYNSPLHF. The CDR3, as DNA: TGTGCCAGCTCACTACAGGGGACCCCCTATAATTCACCCCTCCACTTT.

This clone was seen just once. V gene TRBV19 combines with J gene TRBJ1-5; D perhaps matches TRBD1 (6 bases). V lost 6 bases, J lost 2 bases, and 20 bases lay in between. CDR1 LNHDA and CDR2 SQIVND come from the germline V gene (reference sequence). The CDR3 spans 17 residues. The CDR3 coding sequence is TGTGCCAGTAGAGGGGGGGCAGGCGTGATGGGCAATCAGCCCCAGCATTTT. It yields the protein CASRGGAGVMGNQPQHF. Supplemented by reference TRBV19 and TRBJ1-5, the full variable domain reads DGGITQSPKYLFRKEGQNVTLSCEQNLNHDAMYWYRQDPGQGLRLIYYSQIVNDFQKGDIAEGYSVSREKKESFPLTVTSAQKNPTAFYLCASRGGAGVMGNQPQHFGDGTRLSIL.

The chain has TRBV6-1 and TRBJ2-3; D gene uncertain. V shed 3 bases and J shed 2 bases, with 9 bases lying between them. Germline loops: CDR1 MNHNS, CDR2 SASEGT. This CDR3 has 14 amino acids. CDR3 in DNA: TGTGCCAGCAGTGACACAGACCTCACAGATACGCAGTATTTT. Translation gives CASSDTDLTDTQYF.

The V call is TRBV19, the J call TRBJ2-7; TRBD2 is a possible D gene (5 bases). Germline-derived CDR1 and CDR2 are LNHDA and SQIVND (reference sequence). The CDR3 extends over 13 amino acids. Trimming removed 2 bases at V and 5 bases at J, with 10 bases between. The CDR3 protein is CASSIKSGHEQYF. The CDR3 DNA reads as TGTGCCAGTAGTATAAAAAGCGGCCACGAGCAGTACTTC.

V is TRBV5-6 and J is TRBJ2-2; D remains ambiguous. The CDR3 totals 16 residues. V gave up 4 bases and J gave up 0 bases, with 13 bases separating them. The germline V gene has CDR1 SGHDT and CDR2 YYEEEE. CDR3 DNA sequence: TGTGCCAGCAGCAAGACGGGTGATCCGAACACCGGGGAGCTGTTTTTT. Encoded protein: CASSKTGDPNTGELFF. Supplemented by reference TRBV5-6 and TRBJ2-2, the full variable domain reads DAGVTQSPTHLIKTRGQQVTLRCSPKSGHDTVSWYQQALGQGPQFIFQYYEEEERQRGNFPDRFSGHQFPNYSSELNVNALLLGDSALYLCASSKTGDPNTGELFFGEGSRLTVL.

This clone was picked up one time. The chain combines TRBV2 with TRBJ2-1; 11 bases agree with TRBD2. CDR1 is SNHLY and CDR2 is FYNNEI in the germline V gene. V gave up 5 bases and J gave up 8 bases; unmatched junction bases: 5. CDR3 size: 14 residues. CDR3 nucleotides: TGTGCCAGCAGTTCTAGCGGGGGGCCCGATGAGCAGTTCTTC. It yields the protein CASSSSGGPDEQFF.

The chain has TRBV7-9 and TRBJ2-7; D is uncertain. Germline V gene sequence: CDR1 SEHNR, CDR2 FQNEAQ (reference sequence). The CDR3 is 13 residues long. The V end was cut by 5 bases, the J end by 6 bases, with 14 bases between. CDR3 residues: CASSTSPGIEQYF. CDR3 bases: TGTGCCAGCAGCACAAGCCCGGGTATCGAGCAGTACTTC.

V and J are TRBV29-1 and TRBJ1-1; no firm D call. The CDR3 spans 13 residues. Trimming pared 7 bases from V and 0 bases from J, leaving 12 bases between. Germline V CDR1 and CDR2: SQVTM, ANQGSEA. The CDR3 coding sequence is TGCAGCGCTGATTTCTCGGTGAACACTGAAGCTTTCTTT. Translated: CSADFSVNTEAFF.

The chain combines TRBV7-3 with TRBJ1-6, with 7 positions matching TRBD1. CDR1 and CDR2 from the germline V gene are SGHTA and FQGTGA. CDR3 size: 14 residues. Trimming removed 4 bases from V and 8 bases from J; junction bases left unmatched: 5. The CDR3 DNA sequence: TGTGCCAGCAGCTACCGACAGGGCGATTCACCCCTCCACTTT. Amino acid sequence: CASSYRQGDSPLHF.

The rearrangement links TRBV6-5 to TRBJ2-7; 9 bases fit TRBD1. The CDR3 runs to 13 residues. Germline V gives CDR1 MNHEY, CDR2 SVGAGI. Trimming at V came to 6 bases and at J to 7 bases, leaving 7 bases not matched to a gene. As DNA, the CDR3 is TGTGCCAGCAGGGGGACAGGGAGGGGGGAGCAGTACTTC. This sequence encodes CASRGTGRGEQYF.